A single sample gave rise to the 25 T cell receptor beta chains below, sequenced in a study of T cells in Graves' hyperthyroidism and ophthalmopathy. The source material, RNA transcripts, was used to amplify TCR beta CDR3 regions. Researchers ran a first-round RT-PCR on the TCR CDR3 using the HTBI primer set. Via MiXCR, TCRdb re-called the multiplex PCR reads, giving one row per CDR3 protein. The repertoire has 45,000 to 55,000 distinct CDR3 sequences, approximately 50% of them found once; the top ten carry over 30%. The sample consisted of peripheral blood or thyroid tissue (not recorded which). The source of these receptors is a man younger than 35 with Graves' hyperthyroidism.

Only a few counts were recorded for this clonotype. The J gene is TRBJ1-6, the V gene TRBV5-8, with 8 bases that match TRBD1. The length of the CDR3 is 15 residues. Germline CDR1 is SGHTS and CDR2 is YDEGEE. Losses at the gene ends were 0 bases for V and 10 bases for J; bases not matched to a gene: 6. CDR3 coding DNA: TGTGCCAGCAGCTTGGTGCAGGGGGCTAGATCACCCCTCCACTTT. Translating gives CASSLVQGARSPLHF.

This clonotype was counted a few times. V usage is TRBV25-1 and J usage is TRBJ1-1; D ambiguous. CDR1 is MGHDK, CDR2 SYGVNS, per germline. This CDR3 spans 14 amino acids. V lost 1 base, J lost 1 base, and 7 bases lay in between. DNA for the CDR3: TGTGCCAGCAGTGAATTGAATTGGAACACTGAAGCTTTCTTT. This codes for CASSELNWNTEAFF.

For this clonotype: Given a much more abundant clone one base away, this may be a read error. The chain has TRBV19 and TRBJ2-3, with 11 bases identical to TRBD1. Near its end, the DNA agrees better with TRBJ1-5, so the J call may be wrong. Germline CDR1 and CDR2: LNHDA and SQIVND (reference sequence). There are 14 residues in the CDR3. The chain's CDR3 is CASERTGGTDTQHF. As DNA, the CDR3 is TGTGCCAGTGAACGGACAGGGGGCACAGATACGCAGCATTTT.

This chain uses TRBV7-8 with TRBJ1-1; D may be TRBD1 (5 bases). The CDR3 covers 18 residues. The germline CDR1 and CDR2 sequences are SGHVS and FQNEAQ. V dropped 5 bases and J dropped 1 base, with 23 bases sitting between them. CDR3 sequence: CASSNNRITNGTNTEAFF. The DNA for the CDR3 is TGTGCCAGCAGCAACAATAGGATAACCAACGGGACGAACACTGAAGCTTTCTTT.

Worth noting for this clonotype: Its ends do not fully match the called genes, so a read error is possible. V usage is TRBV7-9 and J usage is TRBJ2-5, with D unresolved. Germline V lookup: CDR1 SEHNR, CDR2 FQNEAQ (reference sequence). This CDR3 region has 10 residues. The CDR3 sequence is CASSQDYQYF. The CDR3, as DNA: TGCGCCAGCAGCCAAGATTACCAGTACTTC.

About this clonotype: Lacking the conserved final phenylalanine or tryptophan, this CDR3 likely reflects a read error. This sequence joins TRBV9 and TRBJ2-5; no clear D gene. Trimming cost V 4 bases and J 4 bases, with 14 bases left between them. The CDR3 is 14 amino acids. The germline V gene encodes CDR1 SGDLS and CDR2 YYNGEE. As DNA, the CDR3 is TGTGCCAGCAGCCAAGTTCTAGTCCCAGAGACCCAGTACCTC. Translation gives CASSQVLVPETQYL.

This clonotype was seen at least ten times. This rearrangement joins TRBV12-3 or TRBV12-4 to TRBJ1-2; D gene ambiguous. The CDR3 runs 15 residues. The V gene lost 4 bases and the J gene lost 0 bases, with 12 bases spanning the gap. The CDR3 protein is CASSSTEKSNYGYTF. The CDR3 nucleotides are TGTGCCAGCAGTTCAACAGAGAAATCTAACTATGGCTACACCTTC.

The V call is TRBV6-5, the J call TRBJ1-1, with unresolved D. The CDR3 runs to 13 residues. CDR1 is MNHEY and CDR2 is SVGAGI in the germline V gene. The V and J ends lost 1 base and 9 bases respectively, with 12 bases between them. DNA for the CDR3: TGTGCCAGCAGTTACTTATATCGAGCTAAAGCTTTCTTT. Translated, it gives CASSYLYRAKAFF.

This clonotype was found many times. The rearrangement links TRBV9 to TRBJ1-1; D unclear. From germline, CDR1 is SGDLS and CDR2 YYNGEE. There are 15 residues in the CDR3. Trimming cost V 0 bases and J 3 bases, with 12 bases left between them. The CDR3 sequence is CASSVVSPRDTEAFF. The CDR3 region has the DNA TGTGCCAGCAGCGTAGTCTCCCCGAGGGACACTGAAGCTTTCTTT.

This CDR3 reads CASSAFLAGVDTGELFF. CDR3 bases: TGTGCCAGCAGCGCATTTCTAGCGGGAGTTGACACCGGGGAGCTGTTTTTT. This chain joins TRBV7-6 and TRBJ2-2; 10 bases agree with TRBD2. CDR1 is SGHVS, CDR2 FNYEAQ, per germline. The CDR3 length is 17 residues. With V trimmed by 5 bases and J by 3 bases, 9 bases remained unmatched.

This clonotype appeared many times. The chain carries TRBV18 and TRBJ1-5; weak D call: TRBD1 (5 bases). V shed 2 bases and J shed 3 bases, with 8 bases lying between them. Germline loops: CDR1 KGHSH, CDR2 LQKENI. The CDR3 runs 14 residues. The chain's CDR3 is CASSPGTDNQPQHF. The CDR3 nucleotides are TGTGCCAGCTCACCAGGGACGGACAATCAGCCCCAGCATTTT.

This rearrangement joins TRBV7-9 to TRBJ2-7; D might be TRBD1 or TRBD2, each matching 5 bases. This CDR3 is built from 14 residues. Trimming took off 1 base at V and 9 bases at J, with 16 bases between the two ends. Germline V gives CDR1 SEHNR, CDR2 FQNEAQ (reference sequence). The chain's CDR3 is CASSLGGLRDPQYF. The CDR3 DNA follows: TGTGCCAGCAGCTTAGGAGGGCTGAGGGACCCGCAGTACTTC.

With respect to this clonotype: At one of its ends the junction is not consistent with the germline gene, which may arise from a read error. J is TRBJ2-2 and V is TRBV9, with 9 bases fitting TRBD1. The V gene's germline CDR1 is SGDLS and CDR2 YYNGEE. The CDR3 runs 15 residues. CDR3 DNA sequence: TGTGTCAGCAGCGCGGCAACAGGGGGCTCCGGGGAGCTGTTCTTT. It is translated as CVSSAATGGSGELFF.

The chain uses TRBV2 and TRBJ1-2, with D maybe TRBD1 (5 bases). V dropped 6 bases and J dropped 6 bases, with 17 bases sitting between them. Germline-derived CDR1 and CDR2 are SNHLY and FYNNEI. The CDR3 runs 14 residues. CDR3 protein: CASSATGERNGYTF. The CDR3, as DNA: TGTGCCAGCAGCGCGACGGGGGAACGAAATGGCTACACCTTC.

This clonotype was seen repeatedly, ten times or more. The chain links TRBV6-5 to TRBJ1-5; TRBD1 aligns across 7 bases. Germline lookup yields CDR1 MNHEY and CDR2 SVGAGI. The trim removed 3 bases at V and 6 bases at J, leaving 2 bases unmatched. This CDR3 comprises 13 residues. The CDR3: CASSYTGVQPQHF. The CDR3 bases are TGTGCCAGCAGTTATACAGGGGTTCAGCCCCAGCATTTT.

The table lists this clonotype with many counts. The CDR3, as DNA: TGTGCCAGCAGCTCCCTCGGAGCGGGGGCGTTCACAGATACGCAGTATTTT. Translated, it gives CASSSLGAGAFTDTQYF. The rearrangement joins TRBV7-2 to TRBJ2-3; 8 bases map to TRBD2. Germline V CDR1 and CDR2: SGHTA, FQGNSA. The CDR3 extends over 17 amino acids. V shed 4 bases and J 2 bases; nucleotides not matched to a gene: 11. Combining the CDR3 with reference TRBV7-2 and TRBJ2-3 gives the whole variable domain GAGVSQSPSNKVTEKGKDVELRCDPISGHTALYWYRQSLGQGLEFLIYFQGNSAPDKSGLPSDRFSAERTGGSVSTLTIQRTQQEDSAVYLCASSSLGAGAFTDTQYFGPGTRLTVL.

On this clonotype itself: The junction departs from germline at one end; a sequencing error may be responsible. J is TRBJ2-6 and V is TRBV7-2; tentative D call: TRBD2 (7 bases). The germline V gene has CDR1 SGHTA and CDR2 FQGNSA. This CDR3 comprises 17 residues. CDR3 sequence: CASSLVSGGSGANVLAF. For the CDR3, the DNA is TGTGCCAGCAGCTTAGTATCGGGGGGCTCTGGGGCCAACGTCCTGGCTTTC.

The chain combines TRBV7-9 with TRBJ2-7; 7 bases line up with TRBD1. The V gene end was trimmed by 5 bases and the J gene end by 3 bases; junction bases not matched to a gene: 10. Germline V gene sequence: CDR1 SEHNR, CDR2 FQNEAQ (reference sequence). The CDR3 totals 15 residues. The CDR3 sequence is CASSPDRESVYEQYF. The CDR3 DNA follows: TGTGCCAGCAGCCCTGACAGGGAGTCTGTCTACGAGCAGTACTTC.

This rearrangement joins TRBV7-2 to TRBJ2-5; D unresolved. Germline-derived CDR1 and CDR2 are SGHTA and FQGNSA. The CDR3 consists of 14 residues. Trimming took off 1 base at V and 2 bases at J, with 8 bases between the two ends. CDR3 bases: TGTGCCAGCAGCTTAGTAGCCCAGCAAGAGACCCAGTACTTC. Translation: CASSLVAQQETQYF.

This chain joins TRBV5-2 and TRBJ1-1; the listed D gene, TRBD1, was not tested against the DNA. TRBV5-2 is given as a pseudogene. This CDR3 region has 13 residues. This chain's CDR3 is CASNPRGQTEALF. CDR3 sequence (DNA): TGTGCCAGCAACCCTCGGGGACAGACCGAAGCTCTCTTT.

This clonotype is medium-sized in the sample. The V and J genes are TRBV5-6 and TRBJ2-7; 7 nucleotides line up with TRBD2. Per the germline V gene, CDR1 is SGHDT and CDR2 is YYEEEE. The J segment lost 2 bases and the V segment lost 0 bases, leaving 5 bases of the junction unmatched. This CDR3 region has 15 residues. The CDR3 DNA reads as TGTGCCAGCAGCTTGGGCGCGGGAGCCCCCTACGAGCAGTACTTC. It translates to CASSLGAGAPYEQYF.

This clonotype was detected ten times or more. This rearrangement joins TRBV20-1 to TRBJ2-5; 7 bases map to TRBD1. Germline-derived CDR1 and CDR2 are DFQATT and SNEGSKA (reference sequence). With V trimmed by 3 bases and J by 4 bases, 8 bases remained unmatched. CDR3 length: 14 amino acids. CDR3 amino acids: CSASWGTAGETQYF. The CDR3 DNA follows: TGCAGTGCTAGCTGGGGGACAGCCGGAGAGACCCAGTACTTC.

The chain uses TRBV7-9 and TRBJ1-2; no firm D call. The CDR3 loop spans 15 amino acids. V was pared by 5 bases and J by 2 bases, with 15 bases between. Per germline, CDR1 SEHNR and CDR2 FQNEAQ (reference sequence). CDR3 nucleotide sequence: TGTGCCAGCAGCCAAGAGCCGACAAGGAACTATGGCTACACCTTC. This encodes CASSQEPTRNYGYTF.

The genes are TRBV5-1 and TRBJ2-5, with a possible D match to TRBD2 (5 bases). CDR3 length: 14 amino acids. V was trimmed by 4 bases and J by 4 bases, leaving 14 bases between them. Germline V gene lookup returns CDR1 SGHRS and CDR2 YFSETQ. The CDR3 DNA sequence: TGCGCCAGCAGCCTTTTCGGGGAACGAGAGACCCAGTACTTC. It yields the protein CASSLFGERETQYF.

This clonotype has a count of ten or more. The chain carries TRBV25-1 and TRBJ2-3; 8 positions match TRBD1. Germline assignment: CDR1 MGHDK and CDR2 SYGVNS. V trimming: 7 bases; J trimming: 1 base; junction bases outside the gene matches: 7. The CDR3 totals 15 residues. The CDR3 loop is CASKADRAGTDTQYF. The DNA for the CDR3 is TGTGCCAGCAAAGCGGACAGGGCGGGCACAGATACGCAGTATTTT.